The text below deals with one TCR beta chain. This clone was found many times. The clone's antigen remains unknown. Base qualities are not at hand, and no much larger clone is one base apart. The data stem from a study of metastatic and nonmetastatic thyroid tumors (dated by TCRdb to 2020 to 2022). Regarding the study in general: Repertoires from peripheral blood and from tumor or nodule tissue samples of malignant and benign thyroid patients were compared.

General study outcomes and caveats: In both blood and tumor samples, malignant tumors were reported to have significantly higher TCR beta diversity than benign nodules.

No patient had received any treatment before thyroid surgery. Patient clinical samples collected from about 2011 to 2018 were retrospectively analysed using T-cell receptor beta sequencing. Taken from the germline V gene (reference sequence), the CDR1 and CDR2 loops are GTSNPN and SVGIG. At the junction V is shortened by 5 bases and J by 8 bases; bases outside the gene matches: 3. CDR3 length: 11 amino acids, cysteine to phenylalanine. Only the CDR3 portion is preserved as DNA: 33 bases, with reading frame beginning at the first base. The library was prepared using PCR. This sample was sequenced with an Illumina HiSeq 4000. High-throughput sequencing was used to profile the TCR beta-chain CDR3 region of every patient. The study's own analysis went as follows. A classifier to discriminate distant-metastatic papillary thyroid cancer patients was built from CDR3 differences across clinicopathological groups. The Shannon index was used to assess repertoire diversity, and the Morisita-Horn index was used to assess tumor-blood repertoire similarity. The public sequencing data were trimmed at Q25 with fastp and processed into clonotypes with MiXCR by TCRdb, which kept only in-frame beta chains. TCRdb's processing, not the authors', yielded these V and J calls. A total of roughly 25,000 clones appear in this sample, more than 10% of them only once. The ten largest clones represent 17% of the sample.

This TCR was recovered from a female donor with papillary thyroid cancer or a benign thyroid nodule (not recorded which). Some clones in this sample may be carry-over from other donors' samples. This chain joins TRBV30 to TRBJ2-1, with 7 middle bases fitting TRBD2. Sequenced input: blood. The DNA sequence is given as TGTGCCTGGGGGGGAGGGGATGAGCAGTTCTTC. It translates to CAWGGGDEQFF.